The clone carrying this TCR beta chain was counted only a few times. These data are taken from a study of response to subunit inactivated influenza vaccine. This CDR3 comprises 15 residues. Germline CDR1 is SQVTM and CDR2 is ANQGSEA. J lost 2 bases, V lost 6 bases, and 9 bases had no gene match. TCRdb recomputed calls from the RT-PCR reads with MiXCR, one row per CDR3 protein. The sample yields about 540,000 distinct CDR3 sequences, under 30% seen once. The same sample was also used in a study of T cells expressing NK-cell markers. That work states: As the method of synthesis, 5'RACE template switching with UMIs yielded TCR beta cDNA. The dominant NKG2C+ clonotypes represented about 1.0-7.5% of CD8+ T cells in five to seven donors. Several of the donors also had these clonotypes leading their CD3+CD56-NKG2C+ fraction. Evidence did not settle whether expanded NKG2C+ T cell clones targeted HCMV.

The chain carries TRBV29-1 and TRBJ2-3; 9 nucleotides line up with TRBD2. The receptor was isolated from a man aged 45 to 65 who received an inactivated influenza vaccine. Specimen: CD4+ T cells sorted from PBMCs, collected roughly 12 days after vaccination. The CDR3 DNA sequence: TGCAGCGTCCCCTCGACTAGCGGATACACAGATACGCAGTATTTT. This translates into CSVPSTSGYTDTQYF.